Sequencing of this T cell receptor beta chain was carried out in a study of cytomegalovirus exposure and HLA in healthy donors. Sequencing was performed with immunoSEQ multiplex PCR; in TCRdb, only in-frame clones are kept and a portion is missing. Here the sample spans roughly 220,000 clones, approximately 80% being singletons. The V end lost 5 bases, the J end lost 0 bases, and 4 bases lay between the germline ends. The length of the CDR3 is 12 residues. Germline loops: CDR1 GTSNPN, CDR2 SVGIG (reference sequence). Findings and caveats of the study: Some TCR beta chains (approximately 180 of them) were listed as cytomegalovirus-associated.

A single count supports this clone. Its target is not known. This sequence originates from a woman younger than 45 in good health and CMV-seropositive. Sequencing used PBMCs. The J gene is TRBJ1-4, the V gene TRBV30; D unresolved. The DNA for the CDR3 is TGTGCCTGGTCCCCAACTAATGAAAAACTGTTTTTT. Protein product: CAWSPTNEKLFF.